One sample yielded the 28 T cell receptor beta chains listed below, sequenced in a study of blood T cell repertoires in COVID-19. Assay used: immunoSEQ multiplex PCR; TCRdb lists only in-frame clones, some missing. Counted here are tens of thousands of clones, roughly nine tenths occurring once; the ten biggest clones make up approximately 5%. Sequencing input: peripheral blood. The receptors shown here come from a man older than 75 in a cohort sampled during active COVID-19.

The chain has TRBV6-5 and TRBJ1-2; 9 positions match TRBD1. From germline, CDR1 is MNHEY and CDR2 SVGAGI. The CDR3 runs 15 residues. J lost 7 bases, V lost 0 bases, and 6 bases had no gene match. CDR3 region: CASSYSTGGFRGYTF. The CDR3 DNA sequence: TGTGCCAGCAGTTACTCGACAGGGGGTTTTCGTGGCTACACCTTC.

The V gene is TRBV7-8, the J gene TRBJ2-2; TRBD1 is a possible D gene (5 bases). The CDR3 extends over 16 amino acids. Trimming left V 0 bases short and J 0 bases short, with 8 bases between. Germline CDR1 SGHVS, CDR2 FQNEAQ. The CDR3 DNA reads TGTGCCAGCAGCTTAGCGGCAGGGACGAACACCGGGGAGCTGTTTTTT. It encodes CASSLAAGTNTGELFF.

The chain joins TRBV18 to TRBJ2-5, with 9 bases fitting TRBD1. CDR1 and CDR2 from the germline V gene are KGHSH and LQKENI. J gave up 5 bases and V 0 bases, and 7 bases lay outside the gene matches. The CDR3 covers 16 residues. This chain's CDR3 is CASSPPMGQGGETQYF. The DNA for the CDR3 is TGTGCCAGCTCACCACCGATGGGACAGGGAGGGGAGACCCAGTACTTC.

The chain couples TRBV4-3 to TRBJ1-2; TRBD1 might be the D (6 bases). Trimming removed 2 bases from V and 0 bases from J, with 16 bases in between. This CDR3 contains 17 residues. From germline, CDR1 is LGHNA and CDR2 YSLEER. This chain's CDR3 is CASSQIFRGRANYGYTF. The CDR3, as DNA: TGCGCCAGCAGCCAAATTTTTAGGGGGAGAGCTAACTATGGCTACACCTTC.

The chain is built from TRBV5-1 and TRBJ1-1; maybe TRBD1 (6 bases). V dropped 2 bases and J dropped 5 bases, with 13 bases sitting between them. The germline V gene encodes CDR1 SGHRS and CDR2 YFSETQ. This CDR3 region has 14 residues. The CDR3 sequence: CASSFGEGGTEAFF. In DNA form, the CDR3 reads TGCGCCAGCAGCTTTGGGGAAGGGGGAACTGAAGCTTTCTTT.

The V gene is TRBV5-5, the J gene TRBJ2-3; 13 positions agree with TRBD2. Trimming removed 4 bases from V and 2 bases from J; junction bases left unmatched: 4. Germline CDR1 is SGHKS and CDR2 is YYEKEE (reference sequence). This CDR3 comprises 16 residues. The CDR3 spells CASSVGLAGNTDTQYF. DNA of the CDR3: TGTGCCAGCAGCGTGGGACTAGCGGGAAACACAGATACGCAGTATTTT.

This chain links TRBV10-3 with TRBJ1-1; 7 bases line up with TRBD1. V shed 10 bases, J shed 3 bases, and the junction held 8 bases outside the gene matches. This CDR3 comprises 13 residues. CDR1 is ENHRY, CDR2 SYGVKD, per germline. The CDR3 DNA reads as TGTGCCAGCTACAGGGGAAGAGACACTGAAGCTTTCTTT. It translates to CASYRGRDTEAFF.

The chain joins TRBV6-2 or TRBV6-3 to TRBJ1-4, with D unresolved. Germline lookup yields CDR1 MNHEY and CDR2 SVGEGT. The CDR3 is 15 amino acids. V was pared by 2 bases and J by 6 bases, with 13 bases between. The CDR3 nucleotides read TGTGCCAGCAGTTACGACGAGAGGAATTATGAAAAACTGTTTTTT. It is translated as CASSYDERNYEKLFF.

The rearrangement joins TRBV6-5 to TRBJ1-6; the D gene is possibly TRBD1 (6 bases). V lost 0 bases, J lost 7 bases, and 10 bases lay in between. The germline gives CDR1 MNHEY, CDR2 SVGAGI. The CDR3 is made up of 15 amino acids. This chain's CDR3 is CASSYSSQGNSPLHF. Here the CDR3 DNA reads TGTGCCAGCAGTTACTCGTCACAGGGAAATTCACCCCTCCACTTT.

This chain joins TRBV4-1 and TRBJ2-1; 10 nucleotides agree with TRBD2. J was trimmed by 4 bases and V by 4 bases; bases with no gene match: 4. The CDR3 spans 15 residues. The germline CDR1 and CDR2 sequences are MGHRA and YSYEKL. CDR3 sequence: CASSPQGLAYNEQFF. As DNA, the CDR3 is TGCGCCAGCAGCCCACAGGGACTAGCGTACAATGAGCAGTTCTTC.

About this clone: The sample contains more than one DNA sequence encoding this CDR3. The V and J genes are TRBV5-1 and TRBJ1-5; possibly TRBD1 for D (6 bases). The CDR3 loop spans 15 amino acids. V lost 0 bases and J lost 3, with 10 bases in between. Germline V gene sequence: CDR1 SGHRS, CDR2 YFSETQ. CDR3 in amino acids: CASSLGGTSNQPQHF. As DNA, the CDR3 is TGCGCCAGCAGCTTGGGGGGGACATCCAATCAGCCCCAGCATTTT.

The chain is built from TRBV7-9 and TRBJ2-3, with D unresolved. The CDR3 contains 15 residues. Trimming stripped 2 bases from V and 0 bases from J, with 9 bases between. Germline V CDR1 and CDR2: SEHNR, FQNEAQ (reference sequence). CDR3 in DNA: TGTGCCAGCAGCTTAAGCCTATCTAGCACAGATACGCAGTATTTT. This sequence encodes CASSLSLSSTDTQYF. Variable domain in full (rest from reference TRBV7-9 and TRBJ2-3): DTGVSQNPRHKITKRGQNVTFRCDPISEHNRLYWYRQTLGQGPEFLTYFQNEAQLEKSRLLSDRFSAERPKGSFSTLEIQRTEQGDSAMYLCASSLSLSSTDTQYFGPGTRLTVL.

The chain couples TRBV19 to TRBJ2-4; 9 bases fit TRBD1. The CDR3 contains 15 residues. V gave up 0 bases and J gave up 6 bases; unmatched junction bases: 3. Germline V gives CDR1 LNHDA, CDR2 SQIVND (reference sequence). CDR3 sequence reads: CASSIEGQGGNIQYF. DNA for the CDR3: TGTGCCAGTAGTATAGAGGGACAGGGAGGAAACATTCAGTACTTC.

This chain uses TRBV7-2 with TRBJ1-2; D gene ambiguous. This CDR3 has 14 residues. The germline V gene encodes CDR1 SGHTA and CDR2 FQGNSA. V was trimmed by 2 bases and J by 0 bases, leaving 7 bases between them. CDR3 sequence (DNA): TGTGCCAGCAGCTTAAACAGAGCTAACTATGGCTACACCTTC. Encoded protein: CASSLNRANYGYTF.

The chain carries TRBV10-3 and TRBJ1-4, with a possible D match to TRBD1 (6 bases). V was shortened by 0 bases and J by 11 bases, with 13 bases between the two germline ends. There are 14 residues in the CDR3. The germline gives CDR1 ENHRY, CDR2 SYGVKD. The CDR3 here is CAISESGQPKKLFF. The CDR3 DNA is TGTGCCATCAGTGAGTCCGGACAGCCTAAGAAACTGTTTTTT.

CDR3 protein: CASSRTTGVPYGYTF. The CDR3 region has the DNA TGTGCCAGCAGTCGCACGACAGGGGTACCCTATGGCTACACCTTC. This rearrangement joins TRBV2 to TRBJ1-2; TRBD1 matches at 8 bases. Losses at the gene ends were 5 bases for V and 4 bases for J; bases not matched to a gene: 9. Germline V gene sequence: CDR1 SNHLY, CDR2 FYNNEI. The CDR3 totals 15 residues.

The CDR3 loop is CASSQDAGLDTQYF. The DNA of the CDR3 is TGCGCCAGCAGCCAAGACGCGGGGCTAGATACGCAGTATTTT. The chain recombines TRBV4-1 with TRBJ2-3; D possibly corresponds to TRBD2 (6 bases). V was clipped by 0 bases and J by 5 bases, with 9 bases between them. Per germline, CDR1 MGHRA and CDR2 YSYEKL. The CDR3 is 14 residues long.

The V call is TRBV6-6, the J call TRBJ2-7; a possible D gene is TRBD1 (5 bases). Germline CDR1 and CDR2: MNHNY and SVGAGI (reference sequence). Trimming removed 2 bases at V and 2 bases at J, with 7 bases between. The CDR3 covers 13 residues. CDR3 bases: TGTGCCAGCAGTTACGACAGTCCCTACGAGCAGTACTTC. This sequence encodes CASSYDSPYEQYF.

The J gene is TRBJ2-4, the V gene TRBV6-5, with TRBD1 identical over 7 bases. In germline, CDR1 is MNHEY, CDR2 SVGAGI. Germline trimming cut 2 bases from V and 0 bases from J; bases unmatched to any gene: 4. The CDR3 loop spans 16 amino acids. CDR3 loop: CASSYDPGGAKNIQYF. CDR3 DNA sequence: TGTGCCAGCAGTTACGATCCAGGGGGAGCCAAAAACATTCAGTACTTC.

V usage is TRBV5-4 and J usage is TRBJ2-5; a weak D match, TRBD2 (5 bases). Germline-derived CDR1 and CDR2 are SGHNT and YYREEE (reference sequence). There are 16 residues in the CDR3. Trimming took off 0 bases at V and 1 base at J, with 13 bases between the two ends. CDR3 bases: TGTGCCAGCAGCTTGGAAGAGGGATCCTCCCAAGAGACCCAGTACTTC. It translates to CASSLEEGSSQETQYF.

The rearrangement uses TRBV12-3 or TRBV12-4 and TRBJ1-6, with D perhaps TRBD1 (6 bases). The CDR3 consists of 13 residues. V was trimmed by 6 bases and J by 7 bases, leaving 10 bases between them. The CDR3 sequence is CASRDGTNSPLHF. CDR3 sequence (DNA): TGTGCCAGCAGGGACGGGACAAATTCACCCCTCCACTTT.

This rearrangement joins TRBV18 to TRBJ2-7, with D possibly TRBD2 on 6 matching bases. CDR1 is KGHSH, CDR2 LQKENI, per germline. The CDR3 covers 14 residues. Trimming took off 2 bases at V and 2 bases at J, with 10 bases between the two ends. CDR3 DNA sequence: TGTGCCAGCTCACCATTTCGGGGGACCTACGAGCAGTACTTC. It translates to CASSPFRGTYEQYF.

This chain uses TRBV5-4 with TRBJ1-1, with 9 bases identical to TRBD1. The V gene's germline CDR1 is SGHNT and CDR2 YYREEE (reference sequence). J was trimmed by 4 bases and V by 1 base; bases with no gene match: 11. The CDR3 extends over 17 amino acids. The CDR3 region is CASSLIGQGKWGTEAFF. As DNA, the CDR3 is TGTGCCAGCAGCTTGATCGGACAGGGGAAATGGGGCACTGAAGCTTTCTTT.

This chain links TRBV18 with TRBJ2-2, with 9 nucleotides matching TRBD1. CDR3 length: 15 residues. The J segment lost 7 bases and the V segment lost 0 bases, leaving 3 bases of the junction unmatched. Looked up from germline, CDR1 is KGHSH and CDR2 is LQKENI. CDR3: CASSPPQGANGELFF. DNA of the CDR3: TGTGCCAGCTCACCACCACAGGGGGCAAACGGGGAGCTGTTTTTT.

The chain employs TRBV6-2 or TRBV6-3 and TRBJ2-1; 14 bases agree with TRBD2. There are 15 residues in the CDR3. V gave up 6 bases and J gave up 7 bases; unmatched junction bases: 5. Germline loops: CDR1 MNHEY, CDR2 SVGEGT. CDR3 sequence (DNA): TGTGCCAGCAGCCAGACTAGCGGGAGGGGGAATGAGCAGTTCTTC. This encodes CASSQTSGRGNEQFF.

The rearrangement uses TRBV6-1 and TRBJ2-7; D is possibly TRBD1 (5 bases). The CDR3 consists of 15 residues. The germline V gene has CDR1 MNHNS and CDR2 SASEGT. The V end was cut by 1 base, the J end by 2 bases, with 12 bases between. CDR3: CASSEGQGVTYEQYF. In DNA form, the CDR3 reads TGTGCCAGCAGTGAAGGGCAGGGCGTCACCTACGAGCAGTACTTC.

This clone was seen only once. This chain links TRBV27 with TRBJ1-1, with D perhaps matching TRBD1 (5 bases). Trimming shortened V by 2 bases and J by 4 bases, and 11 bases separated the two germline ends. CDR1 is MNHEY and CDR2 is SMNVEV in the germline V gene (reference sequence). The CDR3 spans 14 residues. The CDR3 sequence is CASSLRQGATEAFF. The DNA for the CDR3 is TGTGCCAGCAGTTTACGACAAGGGGCCACTGAAGCTTTCTTT.

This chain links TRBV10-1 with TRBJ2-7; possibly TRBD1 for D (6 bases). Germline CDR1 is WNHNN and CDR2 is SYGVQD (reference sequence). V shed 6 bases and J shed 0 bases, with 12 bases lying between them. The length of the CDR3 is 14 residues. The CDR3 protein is CASSKDSSSYEQYF. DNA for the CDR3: TGCGCCAGCAGCAAGGACAGCTCCTCCTACGAGCAGTACTTC.